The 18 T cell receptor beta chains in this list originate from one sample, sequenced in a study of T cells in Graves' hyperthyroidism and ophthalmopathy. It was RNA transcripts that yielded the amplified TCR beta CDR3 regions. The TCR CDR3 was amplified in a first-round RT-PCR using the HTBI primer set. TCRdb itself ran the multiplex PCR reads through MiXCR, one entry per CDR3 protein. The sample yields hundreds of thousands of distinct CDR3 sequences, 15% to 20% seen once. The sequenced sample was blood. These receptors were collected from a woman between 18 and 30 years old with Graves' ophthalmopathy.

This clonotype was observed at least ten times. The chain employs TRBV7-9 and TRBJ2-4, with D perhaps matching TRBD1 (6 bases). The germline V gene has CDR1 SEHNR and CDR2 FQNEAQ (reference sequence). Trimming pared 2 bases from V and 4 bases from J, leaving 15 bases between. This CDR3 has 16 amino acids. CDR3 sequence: CASSLSLIGQKNIQYF. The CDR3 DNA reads TGTGCCAGCAGCTTAAGTTTAATCGGACAGAAAAACATTCAGTACTTC.

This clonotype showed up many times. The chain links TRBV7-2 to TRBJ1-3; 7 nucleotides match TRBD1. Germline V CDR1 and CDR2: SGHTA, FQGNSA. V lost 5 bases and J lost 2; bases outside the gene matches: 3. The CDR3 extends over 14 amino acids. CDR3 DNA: TGTGCCAGCAGCCGACAGGGACCTGGAAACACCATATATTTT. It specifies CASSRQGPGNTIYF.

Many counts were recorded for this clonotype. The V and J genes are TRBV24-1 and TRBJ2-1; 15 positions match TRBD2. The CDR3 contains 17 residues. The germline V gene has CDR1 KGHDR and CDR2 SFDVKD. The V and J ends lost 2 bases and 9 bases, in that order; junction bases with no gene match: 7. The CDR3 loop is CATSDSGTSGRIGEQFF. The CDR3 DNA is TGTGCCACCAGTGATTCTGGGACTAGCGGGAGGATAGGTGAGCAGTTCTTC.

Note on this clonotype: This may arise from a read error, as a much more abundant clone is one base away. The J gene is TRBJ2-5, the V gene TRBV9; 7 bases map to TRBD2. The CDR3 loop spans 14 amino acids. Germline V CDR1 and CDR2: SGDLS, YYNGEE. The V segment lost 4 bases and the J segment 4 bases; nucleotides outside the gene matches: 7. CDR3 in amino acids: CASSPPREGETQYF. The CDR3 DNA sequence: TGTGCCAGCAGCCCCCCCAGGGAGGGAGAGACCCAGTACTTC.

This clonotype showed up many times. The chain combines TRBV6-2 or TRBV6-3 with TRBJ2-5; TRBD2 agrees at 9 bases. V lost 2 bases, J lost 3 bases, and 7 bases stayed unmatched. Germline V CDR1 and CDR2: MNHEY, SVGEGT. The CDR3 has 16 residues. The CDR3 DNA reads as TGTGCCAGCAGTTACAGGTCCGGCGGGGGGGAAGAGACCCAGTACTTC. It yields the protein CASSYRSGGGEETQYF.

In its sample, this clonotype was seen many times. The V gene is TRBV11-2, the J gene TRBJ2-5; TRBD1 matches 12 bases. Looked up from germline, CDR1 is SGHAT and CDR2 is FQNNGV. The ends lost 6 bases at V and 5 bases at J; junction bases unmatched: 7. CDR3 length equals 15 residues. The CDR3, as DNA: TGTGCCAGCAGAACACCGGGACAGGGGGCCGAGACCCAGTACTTC. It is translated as CASRTPGQGAETQYF.

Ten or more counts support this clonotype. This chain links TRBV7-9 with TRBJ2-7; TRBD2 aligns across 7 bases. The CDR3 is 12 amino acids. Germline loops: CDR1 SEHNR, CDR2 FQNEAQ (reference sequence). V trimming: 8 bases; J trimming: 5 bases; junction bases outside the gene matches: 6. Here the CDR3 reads CASVPGGHEQYF. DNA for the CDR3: TGTGCCAGCGTGCCGGGAGGACACGAGCAGTACTTC.

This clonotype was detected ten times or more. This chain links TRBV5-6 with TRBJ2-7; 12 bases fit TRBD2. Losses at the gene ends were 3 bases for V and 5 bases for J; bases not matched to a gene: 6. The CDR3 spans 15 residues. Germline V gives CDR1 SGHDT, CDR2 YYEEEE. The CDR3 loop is CASSYLAGGPDEQYF. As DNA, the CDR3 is TGTGCCAGCAGCTACCTAGCGGGGGGGCCTGACGAGCAGTACTTC.

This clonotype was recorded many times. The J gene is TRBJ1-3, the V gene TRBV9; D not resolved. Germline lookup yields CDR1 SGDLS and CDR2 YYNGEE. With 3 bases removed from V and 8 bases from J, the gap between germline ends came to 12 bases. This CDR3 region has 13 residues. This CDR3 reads CASSATSRHTIYF. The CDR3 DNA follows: TGTGCCAGCAGCGCTACTTCTCGGCACACCATATATTTT.

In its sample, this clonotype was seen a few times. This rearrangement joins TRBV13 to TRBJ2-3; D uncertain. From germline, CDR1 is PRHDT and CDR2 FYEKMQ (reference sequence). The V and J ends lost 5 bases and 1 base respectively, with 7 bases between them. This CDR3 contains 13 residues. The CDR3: CASSRLGTDTQYF. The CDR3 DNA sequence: TGTGCCAGCAGCCGGCTGGGCACAGATACGCAGTATTTT.

CDR3 DNA: TGTGCCAGCAGCTTAAGACGGTTTGGCTACAATGAGCAGTTCTTC. Amino acid sequence: CASSLRRFGYNEQFF. The chain links TRBV7-9 to TRBJ2-1; D is unclear. The CDR3 is 15 amino acids. The V and J ends lost 2 bases and 3 bases respectively, with 11 bases between them. Germline V gene lookup returns CDR1 SEHNR and CDR2 FQNEAQ (reference sequence).

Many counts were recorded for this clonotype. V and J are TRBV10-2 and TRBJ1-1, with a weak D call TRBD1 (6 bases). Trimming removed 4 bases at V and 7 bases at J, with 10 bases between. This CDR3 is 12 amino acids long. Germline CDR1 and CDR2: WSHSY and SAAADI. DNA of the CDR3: TGCGCCAGCAGTGGGGGGCGTAATGAAGCTTTCTTT. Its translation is CASSGGRNEAFF.

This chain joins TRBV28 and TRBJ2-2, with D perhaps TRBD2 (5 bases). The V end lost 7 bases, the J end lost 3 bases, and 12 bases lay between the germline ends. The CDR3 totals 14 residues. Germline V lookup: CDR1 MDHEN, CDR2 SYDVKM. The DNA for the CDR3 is TGTGCCAGCACCTGGGGAGTATACACCGGGGAGCTGTTTTTT. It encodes CASTWGVYTGELFF.

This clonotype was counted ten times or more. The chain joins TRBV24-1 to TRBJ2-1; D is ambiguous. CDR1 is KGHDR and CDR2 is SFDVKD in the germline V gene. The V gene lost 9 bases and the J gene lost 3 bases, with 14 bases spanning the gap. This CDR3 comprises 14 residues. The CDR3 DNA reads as TGTGCCACCTCGCGGAGCCCCTTCTACAATGAGCAGTTCTTC. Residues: CATSRSPFYNEQFF.

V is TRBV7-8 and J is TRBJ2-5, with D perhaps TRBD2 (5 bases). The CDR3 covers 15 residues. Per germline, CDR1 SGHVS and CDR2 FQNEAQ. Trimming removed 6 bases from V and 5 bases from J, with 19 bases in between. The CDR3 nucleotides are TGTGCCAGCAGTATATTCCGGGGTGCGCGGGAGACCCAGTACTTC. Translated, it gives CASSIFRGARETQYF.

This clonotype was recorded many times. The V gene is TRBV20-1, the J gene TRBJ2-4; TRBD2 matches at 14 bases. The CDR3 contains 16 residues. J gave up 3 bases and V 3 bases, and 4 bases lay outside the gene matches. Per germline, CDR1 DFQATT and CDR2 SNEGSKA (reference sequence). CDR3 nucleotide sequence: TGCAGTGCTAGGAGGGGACTAGCGGGAGACAAAAACATTCAGTACTTC. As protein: CSARRGLAGDKNIQYF.

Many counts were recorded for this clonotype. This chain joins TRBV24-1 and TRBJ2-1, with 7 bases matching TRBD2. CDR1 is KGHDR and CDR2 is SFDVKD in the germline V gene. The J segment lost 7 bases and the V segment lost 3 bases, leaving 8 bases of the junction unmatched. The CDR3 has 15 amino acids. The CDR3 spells CATSDPVGGRNEQFF. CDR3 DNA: TGTGCCACCAGTGATCCTGTCGGGGGGAGAAATGAGCAGTTCTTC.

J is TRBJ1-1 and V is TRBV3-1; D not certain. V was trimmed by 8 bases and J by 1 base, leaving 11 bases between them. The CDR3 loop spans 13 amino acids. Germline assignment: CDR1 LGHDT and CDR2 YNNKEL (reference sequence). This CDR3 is CASLGFWNTEAFF. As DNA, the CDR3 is TGTGCCAGCCTTGGGTTCTGGAACACTGAAGCTTTCTTT.